The 16 T cell receptor beta chains listed next were all sequenced from one sample in a study of naive and memory T cell subsets. Amplification of ligated cDNA took four PCR rounds with SP2 and nested alpha and beta constant primers. TCRdb itself ran the 5' RACE reads through MiXCR, one entry per CDR3 protein. Among tens of thousands of distinct CDR3 sequences, around 7.3% were seen once, and the ten largest hold 8% to 10%. An oligonucleotide containing a UMI was ligated to the 3' end of TCR cDNA. These TCRs come from a male donor in good health.

This rearrangement joins TRBV29-1 to TRBJ1-5; D ambiguous. Between the trimmed V and J ends, which lost 5 bases and 1 base, there was a span of 9 bases. The CDR3 totals 13 residues. CDR1 is SQVTM and CDR2 is ANQGSEA in the germline V gene. CDR3 amino acids: CSVLSGSNQPQHF. The DNA of the CDR3 is TGCAGCGTTCTCAGCGGGAGCAATCAGCCCCAGCATTTT.

This clonotype appeared a few times. The chain is built from TRBV2 and TRBJ2-7; 12 bases are shared with TRBD1. Germline V CDR1 and CDR2: SNHLY, FYNNEI. The CDR3 runs to 17 residues. Losses at the gene ends were 7 bases for V and 4 bases for J; bases not matched to a gene: 14. DNA for the CDR3: TGTGCCAGCACCGACGGGGGTGGGGACAGGGGGCTTTACGAGCAGTACTTC. Residues: CASTDGGGDRGLYEQYF.

The chain couples TRBV2 to TRBJ2-7; 8 nucleotides match TRBD1. The V gene's germline CDR1 is SNHLY and CDR2 FYNNEI. This CDR3 comprises 16 residues. V lost 6 bases and J lost 4; bases outside the gene matches: 14. The CDR3 sequence: CASSGPHTGGRYEQYF. The DNA for the CDR3 is TGTGCCAGCAGCGGCCCCCACACAGGGGGGCGATACGAGCAGTACTTC.

This sequence joins TRBV19 and TRBJ1-4, with 11 bases fitting TRBD1. The CDR3 runs 17 residues. With 7 bases clipped from V and 4 bases from J, the junction kept 11 bases outside the gene matches. Germline-derived CDR1 and CDR2 are LNHDA and SQIVND (reference sequence). The chain's CDR3 is CASTPGQGDLLNEKLFF. In nucleotides, the CDR3 is TGTGCCAGTACCCCGGGACAGGGGGACCTCCTTAATGAAAAACTGTTTTTT.

This clonotype has just a few counts. V usage is TRBV19 and J usage is TRBJ2-1; TRBD1 aligns across 8 bases. Germline V lookup: CDR1 LNHDA, CDR2 SQIVND (reference sequence). The CDR3 runs to 15 residues. V lost 4 bases, J lost 1 base, and 3 bases stayed unmatched. The CDR3 bases are TGTGCCAGTAGTAGTCGACAGGGGTCCTACAATGAGCAGTTCTTC. Residues: CASSSRQGSYNEQFF.

The rearrangement uses TRBV14 and TRBJ2-2, with D possibly being TRBD1 (6 bases). The CDR3 has 18 residues. V lost 4 bases and J 6 bases, leaving 24 bases between the germline ends. The germline V gene has CDR1 SGHDN and CDR2 FVKESK. The CDR3 bases are TGTGCCAGCAGCCCCGCGGCCACAGGGCGGTTCTTCGCCGGGGAGCTGTTTTTT. Translated, it gives CASSPAATGRFFAGELFF. Drawing the rest from reference TRBV14 and TRBJ2-2, the complete variable domain is EAGVTQFPSHSVIEKGQTVTLRCDPISGHDNLYWYRRVMGKEIKFLLHFVKESKQDESGMPNNRFLAERTGGTYSTLKVQPAELEDSGVYFCASSPAATGRFFAGELFFGEGSRLTVL.

The genes are TRBV5-1 and TRBJ2-1; possible D gene TRBD2, 6 bases. The CDR3 has 14 amino acids. Looked up from germline, CDR1 is SGHRS and CDR2 is YFSETQ. Deletions cut 0 bases from V and 10 bases from J, with 14 bases between. For the CDR3, the DNA is TGCGCCAGCAGCTTGGCCTTCGGGGGACCCGAGCAGTTCTTC. It codes for CASSLAFGGPEQFF.

J is TRBJ2-6 and V is TRBV10-3; D uncertain. Germline CDR1 ENHRY, CDR2 SYGVKD. Trimming shortened V by 8 bases and J by 3 bases, and 17 bases separated the two germline ends. The CDR3 totals 16 residues. The CDR3 loop reads CAIPSRPSLGANVLTF. Here the CDR3 DNA reads TGTGCCATCCCGTCGCGACCCTCTCTTGGGGCCAACGTCCTGACTTTC.

The table lists this clonotype with many counts. This chain connects TRBV3-1 to TRBJ1-4; possibly TRBD1 for D (5 bases). The CDR3 extends over 15 amino acids. Germline V CDR1 and CDR2: LGHDT, YNNKEL (reference sequence). The V and J ends lost 4 bases and 5 bases respectively, with 14 bases between them. This CDR3 reads CASSRSGSGNEKLFF. CDR3 coding DNA: TGTGCCAGCAGCCGTTCGGGCTCAGGGAATGAAAAACTGTTTTTT. Together with reference TRBV3-1 and TRBJ1-4, the CDR3 gives the full variable domain: DTAVSQTPKYLVTQMGNDKSIKCEQNLGHDTMYWYKQDSKKFLKIMFSYNNKELIINETVPNRFSPKSPDKAHLNLHINSLELGDSAVYFCASSRSGSGNEKLFFGSGTQLSVL.

This clonotype was recorded at least ten times. This chain connects TRBV18 to TRBJ2-5; 8 nucleotides match TRBD1. Trimming cost V 3 bases and J 1 base; bases outside gene matches: 1. The CDR3 covers 14 residues. Germline assignment: CDR1 KGHSH and CDR2 LQKENI. The CDR3 DNA reads as TGTGCCAGCTCACCTACAGGGGGCCAAGAGACCCAGTACTTC. This translates into CASSPTGGQETQYF.

This clonotype was detected many times. The rearrangement joins TRBV11-2 to TRBJ2-2, with unresolved D. With 2 bases removed from V and 5 bases from J, the gap between germline ends came to 15 bases. The CDR3 is made up of 16 amino acids. CDR1 is SGHAT and CDR2 is FQNNGV in the germline V gene. DNA for the CDR3: TGTGCCAGCAGCTTAACGGGCTTCGACTGGACCGGGGAGCTGTTTTTT. As protein: CASSLTGFDWTGELFF.

V and J are TRBV14 and TRBJ2-5; D is undetermined. Trimming left V 3 bases short and J 4 bases short, with 3 bases between. Germline CDR1 and CDR2: SGHDN and FVKESK. CDR3 length: 11 residues. The CDR3 DNA follows: TGTGCCAGCAGCCATCGAGAGACCCAGTACTTC. The encoded protein is CASSHRETQYF.

Regarding this clonotype: A read error is likely, as this CDR3 ends without the conserved phenylalanine or tryptophan. The chain links TRBV20-1 to TRBJ2-7, with D maybe TRBD1 (6 bases). Trimming left V 6 bases short and J 1 base short, with 10 bases between. The CDR3 is 12 amino acids. Germline CDR1 reads DFQATT; CDR2 reads SNEGSKA (reference sequence). The CDR3 region has the DNA TGCAGTGCCGGGACATCTTCCTACGAGCAGTACTAC. Its translation is CSAGTSSYEQYY.

The chain uses TRBV4-1 and TRBJ2-4; 8 bases map to TRBD1. Germline CDR1 MGHRA, CDR2 YSYEKL. Trimming at V came to 0 bases and at J to 6 bases, leaving 7 bases not matched to a gene. This CDR3 has 16 amino acids. Written as DNA, the CDR3 is TGCGCCAGCAGCCAAGACAGGGGGCGCGGTATAAACATTCAGTACTTC. Protein product: CASSQDRGRGINIQYF.

This clonotype came up many times. The gene calls are TRBV6-6 and TRBJ2-7; D may be TRBD2 (6 bases). Germline-derived CDR1 and CDR2 are MNHNY and SVGAGI (reference sequence). V gave up 6 bases and J gave up 5 bases, with 14 bases separating them. The CDR3 has 13 amino acids. CDR3 amino acids: CASREGGSHEQYF. DNA for the CDR3: TGTGCCAGCAGGGAAGGAGGGTCCCACGAGCAGTACTTC.

At least ten counts were recorded for this clonotype. This chain joins TRBV7-9 and TRBJ2-5, with D possibly TRBD2 on 5 matching bases. The V gene lost 4 bases and the J gene lost 4 bases, with 13 bases spanning the gap. The CDR3 consists of 14 residues. Germline CDR1 and CDR2: SEHNR and FQNEAQ (reference sequence). In DNA, the CDR3 is TGTGCCAGCAGCTCCCCAGCGGAGATAGAGACCCAGTACTTC. It specifies CASSSPAEIETQYF.